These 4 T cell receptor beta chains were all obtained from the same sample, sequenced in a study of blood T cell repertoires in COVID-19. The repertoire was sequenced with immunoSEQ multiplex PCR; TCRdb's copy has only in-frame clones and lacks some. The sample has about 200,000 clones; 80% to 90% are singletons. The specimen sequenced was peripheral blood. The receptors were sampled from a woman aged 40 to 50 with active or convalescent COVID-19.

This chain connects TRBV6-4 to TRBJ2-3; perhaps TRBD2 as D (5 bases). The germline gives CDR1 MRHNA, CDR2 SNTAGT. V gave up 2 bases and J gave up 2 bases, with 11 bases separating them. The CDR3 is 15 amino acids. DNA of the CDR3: TGTGCCAGCAGTGACCGGGGAGCGGTCACAGATACGCAGTATTTT. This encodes CASSDRGAVTDTQYF.

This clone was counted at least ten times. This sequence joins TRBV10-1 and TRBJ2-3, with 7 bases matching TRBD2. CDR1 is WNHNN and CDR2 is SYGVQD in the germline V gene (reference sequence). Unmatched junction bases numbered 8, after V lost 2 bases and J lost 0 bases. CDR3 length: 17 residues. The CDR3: CASSEIASGVSTDTQYF. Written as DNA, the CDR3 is TGCGCCAGCAGTGAGATTGCGAGCGGGGTTAGCACAGATACGCAGTATTTT.

The CDR3 sequence: CASSNTGQGPYEQYF. The DNA for the CDR3 is TGTGCCAGCAGCAACACGGGACAGGGGCCTTACGAGCAGTACTTC. The V call is TRBV21-1, the J call TRBJ2-7; the D call in the table, TRBD1, was not verified against the DNA. TRBV21-1 is noted as a pseudogene. CDR3 size: 15 residues.

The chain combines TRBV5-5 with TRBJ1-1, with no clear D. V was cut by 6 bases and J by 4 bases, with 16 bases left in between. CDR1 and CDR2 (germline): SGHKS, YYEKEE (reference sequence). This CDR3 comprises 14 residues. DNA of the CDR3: TGTGCCAGCACCTCGACCACTATCAGCACTGAAGCTTTCTTT. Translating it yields CASTSTTISTEAFF.